This is a list of T cell receptor beta chains from one sample in a study of control samples from healthy donors and cancer patients. The protocol was immunoSEQ multiplex PCR, while the TCRdb copy is restricted to in-frame clones and leaves out a portion. This sample has about 21,000 clones, with around four fifths found just once. The material sequenced was PBMCs. The origin of the receptors is a man in his fifties or sixties with colorectal cancer. Both conserved end residues are part of each CDR3. The D gene is left open where the match is weak. The size entry is marked missing in some rows and otherwise reads once, few, many or a size class.

.	TRBD1	TRBJ1-6	TRBV6-5	CASSTRQGNSPLHF	TGTGCCAGCAGTACCCGACAGGGAAATTCACCCCTCCACTTT
.	TRBD1	TRBJ1-2	TRBV19	CASSAWTGAVNYGYTF	TGTGCCAGTAGTGCCTGGACAGGGGCGGTTAACTATGGCTACACCTTC
.	.	TRBJ2-5	TRBV3-1/TRBV3-2	CASSQETETQYF	TGTGCCAGCAGCCAAGAGACCGAGACCCAGTACTTC
once	TRBD1	TRBJ2-2	TRBV18	CASSPPRGSNTGELFF	TGTGCCAGCTCACCCCCCAGGGGGTCGAACACCGGGGAGCTGTTTTTT
.	.	TRBJ1-1	TRBV7-2	CASTLDRSFTEAFF	TGTGCCAGCACCCTGGACAGAAGCTTCACTGAAGCTTTCTTT
.	.	TRBJ2-1	TRBV5-1	CASSPDYSEYNEQFF	TGCGCCAGCAGTCCTGACTACAGTGAGTACAATGAGCAGTTCTTC
.	TRBD1	TRBJ1-6	TRBV18	CASSTTGDYNSPLHF	TGTGCCAGCTCCACGACAGGGGATTATAATTCACCCCTCCACTTT
.	TRBD1	TRBJ1-4	TRBV4-3	CASSPGTGFEKLFF	TGCGCCAGCAGCCCCGGGACAGGGTTTGAAAAACTGTTTTTT
.	.	TRBJ1-1	TRBV7-2	CASSRYRENTEAFF	TGTGCCAGCAGCCGGTACAGGGAGAACACTGAAGCTTTCTTT
.	.	TRBJ1-3	TRBV18	CASSPQGLGNTIYF	TGTGCCAGCTCACCACAGGGGTTAGGAAACACCATATATTTT
.	.	TRBJ1-6	TRBV7-9	CASSLRTDHSPLHF	TGTGCCAGCAGCTTAAGAACAGACCATTCACCCCTCCACTTT
.	.	TRBJ2-1	TRBV24-1	CATSEPQGTLFNEQFF	TGTGCCACCAGTGAGCCACAGGGTACCCTTTTCAATGAGCAGTTCTTC
few	.	TRBJ1-5	TRBV4-2	CASSETTLDGQGWQPQHF	TGTGCCAGCAGCGAGACAACACTAGACGGTCAGGGGTGGCAGCCCCAGCATTTT
.	.	TRBJ1-6	TRBV30	CASTRGYNSPLHF	TGTGCCTCCACTAGGGGATATAATTCACCCCTCCACTTT
few	.	TRBJ1-1	TRBV27	CASSQGSMNTEAFF	TGTGCCAGCAGCCAGGGGTCAATGAACACTGAAGCTTTCTTT
.	TRBD1	TRBJ1-1	TRBV6-2/TRBV6-3	CAGSTRTGGTEAFF	TGTGCCGGCAGTACGCGGACAGGGGGGACTGAAGCTTTCTTT
.	.	TRBJ1-6	TRBV19	CATRGPDNSPLHF	TGTGCCACCAGGGGACCGGATAATTCACCCCTCCACTTT
.	.	TRBJ2-1	TRBV5-4	CASSMEGGRNEQFF	TGTGCCAGCAGCATGGAGGGGGGCAGGAATGAGCAGTTCTTC
.	.	TRBJ2-7	TRBV7-8	CASSTWDTTYEQYF	TGTGCCAGCAGCACATGGGACACTACCTACGAGCAGTACTTC
.	.	TRBJ1-5	TRBV7-9	CASSLEGSNQPQHF	TGTGCCAGCAGCTTAGAAGGGTCCAATCAGCCCCAGCATTTT
.	.	TRBJ2-2	TRBV9	CASSRGFNTGELFF	TGTGCCAGCAGCAGGGGGTTCAACACCGGGGAGCTGTTTTTT
.	.	TRBJ2-3	TRBV18	CASSAPRALGTDTQYF	TGTGCCAGCTCAGCTCCCCGGGCCTTGGGCACAGATACGCAGTATTTT
.	.	TRBJ2-7	TRBV11-2	CASSLDPAPGYEQYF	TGTGCCAGCAGCTTAGATCCCGCTCCGGGCTACGAGCAGTACTTC
medium-sized	.	TRBJ2-1	TRBV2	CASSDRGSYNEQFF	TGTGCCAGCAGTGACAGGGGATCCTACAATGAGCAGTTCTTC
.	.	TRBJ1-5	TRBV2	CASSDRGRINQPQHF	TGTGCCAGCAGTGACCGGGGGAGGATCAATCAGCCCCAGCATTTT
.	.	TRBJ2-3	TRBV5-1	CASSLGSTDTQYF	TGCGCCAGCAGCTTGGGTAGCACAGATACGCAGTATTTT
.	.	TRBJ1-2	TRBV4-1	CASSQDPANYGYTF	TGCGCCAGCAGCCAAGACCCAGCTAACTATGGCTACACCTTC
few	TRBD1	TRBJ2-3	TRBV7-9	CASSTRQGSSDTQYF	TGTGCCAGCAGCACTAGACAGGGGAGTTCAGATACGCAGTATTTT
.	.	TRBJ2-3	TRBV10-3	CAISDRFGGGVTDTQYF	TGTGCCATCAGTGACCGTTTTGGAGGGGGAGTCACAGATACGCAGTATTTT
.	.	TRBJ1-4	TRBV6-5	CASSYSKGGKLFF	TGTGCCAGCAGTTACTCGAAAGGGGGAAAACTGTTTTTT
once	.	TRBJ1-2	TRBV6-6	CASSSILSYTF	TGTGCCAGCAGTTCGATCTTGAGCTACACCTTC
few	.	TRBJ2-3	TRBV20-1	CSARKDTQYF	TGCAGTGCTAGAAAAGATACGCAGTATTTT
.	TRBD1	TRBJ1-2	TRBV19	CASRKSGTGRSGAF	TGTGCCAGTAGGAAGTCCGGGACAGGGCGGTCTGGCGCCTTC
.	.	TRBJ1-2	TRBV19	CASSLTGGSWGYTF	TGTGCCAGTAGTTTAACAGGAGGCTCATGGGGCTACACCTTC
.	TRBD1	TRBJ1-5	TRBV9	CASSVGTGRNQPQHF	TGTGCCAGCAGCGTAGGGACAGGGCGGAATCAGCCCCAGCATTTT
.	.	TRBJ2-2	TRBV27	CASSLDHTGELFF	TGTGCCAGCAGTTTGGACCACACCGGGGAGCTGTTTTTT
few	.	TRBJ1-1	TRBV3-1/TRBV3-2	CASSQGRNTEAFF	TGTGCCAGCAGCCAAGGGAGGAACACTGAAGCTTTCTTT
.	.	TRBJ1-2	TRBV20-1	CSASGGADNLYGYTF	TGCAGTGCTAGTGGGGGTGCCGACAACCTTTATGGCTACACCTTC
once	TRBD1	TRBJ1-1	TRBV3-1/TRBV3-2	CASSDRVINTEAFF	TGTGCCAGCAGCGACAGGGTCATTAATACTGAAGCTTTCTTT
once	.	TRBJ1-1	TRBV5-1	CASRGLTENTEAFF	TGCGCCAGCAGAGGCCTAACAGAGAACACTGAAGCTTTCTTT
.	.	TRBJ1-6	TRBV5-4	CASSLETGNSPLHF	TGTGCCAGCAGCTTGGAAACAGGAAATTCACCCCTCCACTTT
.	.	TRBJ1-1	TRBV6-5	CASSYSPGSPEAFF	TGTGCCAGCAGTTACTCTCCAGGGTCTCCTGAAGCTTTCTTT
.	TRBD1	TRBJ1-3	TRBV18	CASSSILGTGGNTIYF	TGTGCCAGCTCATCGATCCTGGGGACAGGGGGAAACACCATATATTTT
.	.	TRBJ2-7	TRBV30	CAWSVGGGYEQYF	TGTGCCTGGAGTGTTGGGGGCGGCTACGAGCAGTACTTC
.	.	TRBJ2-5	TRBV10-2	CASSGGGETQYF	TGCGCCAGCAGTGGAGGCGGAGAGACCCAGTACTTC
.	.	TRBJ2-6	TRBV27	CASSLSGVTLGGANVLTF	TGTGCCAGCAGTTTATCTGGGGTGACCTTGGGGGGGGCCAACGTCCTGACTTTC
.	.	TRBJ2-6	TRBV7-2	CASSLRLTGANVLTF	TGTGCCAGCAGCTTACGGCTGACTGGGGCCAACGTCCTGACTTTC